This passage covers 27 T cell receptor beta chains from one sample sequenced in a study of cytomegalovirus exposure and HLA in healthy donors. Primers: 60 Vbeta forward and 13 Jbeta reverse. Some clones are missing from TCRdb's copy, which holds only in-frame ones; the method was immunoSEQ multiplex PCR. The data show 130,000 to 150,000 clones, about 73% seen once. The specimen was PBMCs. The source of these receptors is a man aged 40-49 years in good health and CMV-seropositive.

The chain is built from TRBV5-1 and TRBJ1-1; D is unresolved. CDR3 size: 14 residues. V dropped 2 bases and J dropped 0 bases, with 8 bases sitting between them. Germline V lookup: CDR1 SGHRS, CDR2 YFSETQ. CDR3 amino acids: CASSFSVMNTEAFF. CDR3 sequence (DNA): TGCGCCAGCAGCTTCTCGGTCATGAACACTGAAGCTTTCTTT.

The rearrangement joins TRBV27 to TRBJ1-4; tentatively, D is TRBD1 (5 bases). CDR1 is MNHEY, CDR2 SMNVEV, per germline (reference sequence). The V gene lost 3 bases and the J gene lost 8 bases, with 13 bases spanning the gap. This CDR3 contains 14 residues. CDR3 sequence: CASSFGAGGEKLFF. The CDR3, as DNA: TGTGCCAGCAGTTTCGGAGCGGGGGGAGAAAAACTGTTTTTT.

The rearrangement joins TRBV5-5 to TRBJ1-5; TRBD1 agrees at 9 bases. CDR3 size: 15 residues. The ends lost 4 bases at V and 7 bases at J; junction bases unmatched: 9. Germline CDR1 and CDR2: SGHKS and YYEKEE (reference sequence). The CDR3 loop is CASSVEQGARQPQHF. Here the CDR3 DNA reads TGTGCCAGCAGCGTGGAACAGGGGGCGAGGCAGCCCCAGCATTTT. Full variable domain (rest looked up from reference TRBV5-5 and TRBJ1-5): DAGVTQSPTHLIKTRGQQVTLRCSPISGHKSVSWYQQVLGQGPQFIFQYYEKEERGRGNFPDRFSARQFPNYSSELNVNALLLGDSALYLCASSVEQGARQPQHFGDGTRLSIL.

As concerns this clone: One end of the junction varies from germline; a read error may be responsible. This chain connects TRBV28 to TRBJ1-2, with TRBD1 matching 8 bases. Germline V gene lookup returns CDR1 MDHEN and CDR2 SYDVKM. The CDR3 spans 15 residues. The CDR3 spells CASSIITGGNYGHTF. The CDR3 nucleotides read TGTGCCAGCAGTATCATAACAGGGGGTAACTATGGCCACACCTTC.

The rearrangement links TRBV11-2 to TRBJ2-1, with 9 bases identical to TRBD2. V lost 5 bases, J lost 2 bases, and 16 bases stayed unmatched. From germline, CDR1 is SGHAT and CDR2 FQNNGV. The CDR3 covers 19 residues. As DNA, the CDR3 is TGTGCCAGCAGCCCTTATGAATGGTTTAAGCGGGAGGCCTACAATGAGCAGTTCTTC. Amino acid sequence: CASSPYEWFKREAYNEQFF.

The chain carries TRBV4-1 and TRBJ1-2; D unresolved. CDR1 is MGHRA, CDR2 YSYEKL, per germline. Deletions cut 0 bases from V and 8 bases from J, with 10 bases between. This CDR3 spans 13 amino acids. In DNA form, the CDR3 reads TGCGCCAGCAGCCAAGAGGGCAGAAGAGGCTACACCTTC. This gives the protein CASSQEGRRGYTF.

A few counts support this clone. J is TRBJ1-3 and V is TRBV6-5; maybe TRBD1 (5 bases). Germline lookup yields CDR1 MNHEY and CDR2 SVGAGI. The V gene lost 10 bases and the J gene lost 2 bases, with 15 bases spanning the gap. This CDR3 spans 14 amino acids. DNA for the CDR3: TGTGCCACCACCCAGGGTTCGGCTGGAAACACCATATATTTT. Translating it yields CATTQGSAGNTIYF.

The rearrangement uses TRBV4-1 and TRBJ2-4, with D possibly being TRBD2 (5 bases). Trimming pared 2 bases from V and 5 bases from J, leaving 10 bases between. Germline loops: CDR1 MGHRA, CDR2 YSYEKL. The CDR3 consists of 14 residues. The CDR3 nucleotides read TGCGCCAGCAGCCAATCACAGAGGGAAAACATTCAGTACTTC. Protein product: CASSQSQRENIQYF.

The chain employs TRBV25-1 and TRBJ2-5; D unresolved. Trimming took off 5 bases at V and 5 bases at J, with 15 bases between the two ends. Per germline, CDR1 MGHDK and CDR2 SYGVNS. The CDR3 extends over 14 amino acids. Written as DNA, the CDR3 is TGTGCCAGCAGTCCCCCCGCGCCTCGGGAGACCCAGTACTTC. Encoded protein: CASSPPAPRETQYF.

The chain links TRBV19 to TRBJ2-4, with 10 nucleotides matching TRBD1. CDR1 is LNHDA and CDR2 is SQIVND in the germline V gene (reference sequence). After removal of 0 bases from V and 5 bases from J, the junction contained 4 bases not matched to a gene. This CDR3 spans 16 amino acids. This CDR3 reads CASSIDGQGVQNIQYF. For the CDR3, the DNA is TGTGCCAGTAGTATAGATGGACAGGGGGTGCAAAACATTCAGTACTTC.

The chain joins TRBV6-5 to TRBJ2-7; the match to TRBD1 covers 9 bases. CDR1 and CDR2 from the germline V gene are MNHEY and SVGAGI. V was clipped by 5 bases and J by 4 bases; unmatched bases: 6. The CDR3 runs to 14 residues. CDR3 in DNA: TGTGCCAGCAGTGCGGGACAGGGAAAGTACGAGCAGTACTTC. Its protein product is CASSAGQGKYEQYF.

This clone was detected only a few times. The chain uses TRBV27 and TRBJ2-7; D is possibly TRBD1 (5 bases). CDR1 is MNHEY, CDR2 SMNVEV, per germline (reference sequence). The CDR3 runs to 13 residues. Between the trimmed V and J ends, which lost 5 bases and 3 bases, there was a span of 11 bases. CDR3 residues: CASSRQINYEQYF. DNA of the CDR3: TGTGCCAGCAGTCGACAGATTAACTACGAGCAGTACTTC.

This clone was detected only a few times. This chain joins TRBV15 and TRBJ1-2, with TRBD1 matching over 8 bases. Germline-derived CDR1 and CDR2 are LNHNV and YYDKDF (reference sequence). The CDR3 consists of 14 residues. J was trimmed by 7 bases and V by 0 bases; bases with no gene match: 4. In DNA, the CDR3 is TGTGCCACCAGCAGAGAAAGGACAGGGTTTGGCTACACCTTC. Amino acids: CATSRERTGFGYTF. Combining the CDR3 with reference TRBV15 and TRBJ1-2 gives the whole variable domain DAMVIQNPRYQVTQFGKPVTLSCSQTLNHNVMYWYQQKSSQAPKLLFHYYDKDFNNEADTPDNFQSRRPNTSFCFLDIRSPGLGDTAMYLCATSRERTGFGYTFGSGTRLTVV.

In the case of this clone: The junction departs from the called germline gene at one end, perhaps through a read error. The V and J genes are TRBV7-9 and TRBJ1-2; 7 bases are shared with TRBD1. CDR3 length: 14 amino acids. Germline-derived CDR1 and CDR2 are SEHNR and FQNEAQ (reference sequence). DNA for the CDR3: TGTTCCAGCACGTCCCCGGGACAGAGGCTTGGCTACACCTTC. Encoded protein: CSSTSPGQRLGYTF.

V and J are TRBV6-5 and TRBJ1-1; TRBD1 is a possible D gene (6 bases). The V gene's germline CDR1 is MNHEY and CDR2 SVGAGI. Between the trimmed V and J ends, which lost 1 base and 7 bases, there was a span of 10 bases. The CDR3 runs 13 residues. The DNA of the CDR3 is TGTGCCAGCAGTTACTACAGGGATATTGAAGCTTTCTTT. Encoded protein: CASSYYRDIEAFF.

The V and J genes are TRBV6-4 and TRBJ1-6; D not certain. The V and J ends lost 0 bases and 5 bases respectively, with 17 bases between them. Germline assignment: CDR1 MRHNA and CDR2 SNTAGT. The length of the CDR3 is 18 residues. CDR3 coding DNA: TGTGCCAGCAGTGACTCGAGGGAGACCTTTAACAATAATTCACCCCTCCACTTT. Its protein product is CASSDSRETFNNNSPLHF.

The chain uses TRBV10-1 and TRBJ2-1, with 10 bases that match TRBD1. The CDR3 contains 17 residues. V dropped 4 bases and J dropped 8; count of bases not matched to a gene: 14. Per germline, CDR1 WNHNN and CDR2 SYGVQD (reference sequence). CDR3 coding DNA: TGCGCCAGCAGTGGGACAGGGGGTAGTAGAAGGGTCGATGAGCAGTTCTTC. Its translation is CASSGTGGSRRVDEQFF.

The CDR3 bases are TGTGCCAGCAGCTCCCAGACTAGTACCTATGAGCAGTTCTTC. Encoded protein: CASSSQTSTYEQFF. V and J are TRBV9 and TRBJ2-1; D may be TRBD2 (6 bases). The V gene's germline CDR1 is SGDLS and CDR2 YYNGEE. CDR3 length: 14 residues. V was clipped by 4 bases and J by 8 bases, with 16 bases between them.

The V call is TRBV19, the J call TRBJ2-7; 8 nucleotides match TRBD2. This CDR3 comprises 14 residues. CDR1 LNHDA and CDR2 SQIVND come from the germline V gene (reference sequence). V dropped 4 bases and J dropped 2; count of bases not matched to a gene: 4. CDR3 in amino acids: CASSTTSATYEQYF. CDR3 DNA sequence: TGTGCCAGTAGTACGACTAGCGCTACCTACGAGCAGTACTTC.

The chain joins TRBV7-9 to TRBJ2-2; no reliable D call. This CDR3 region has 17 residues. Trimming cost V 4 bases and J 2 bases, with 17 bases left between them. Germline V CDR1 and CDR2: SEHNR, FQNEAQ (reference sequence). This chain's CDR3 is CASSSRGQQLNTGELFF. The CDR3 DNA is TGTGCCAGCAGCTCCCGTGGTCAACAGTTAAACACCGGGGAGCTGTTTTTT.

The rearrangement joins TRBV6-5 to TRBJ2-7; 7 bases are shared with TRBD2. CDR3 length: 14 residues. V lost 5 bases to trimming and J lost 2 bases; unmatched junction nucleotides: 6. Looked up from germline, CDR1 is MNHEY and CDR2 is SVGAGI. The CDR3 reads CASSRSSGAYEQYF. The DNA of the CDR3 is TGTGCCAGCAGTCGCTCTAGCGGTGCCTACGAGCAGTACTTC.

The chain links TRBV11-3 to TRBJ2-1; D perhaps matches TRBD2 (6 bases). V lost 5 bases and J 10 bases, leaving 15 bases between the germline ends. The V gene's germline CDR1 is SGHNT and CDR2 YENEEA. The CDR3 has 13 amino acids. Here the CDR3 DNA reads TGTGCCAGCAGCCCGGCTAGCGCTCCCGAGCAGTTCTTC. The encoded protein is CASSPASAPEQFF.

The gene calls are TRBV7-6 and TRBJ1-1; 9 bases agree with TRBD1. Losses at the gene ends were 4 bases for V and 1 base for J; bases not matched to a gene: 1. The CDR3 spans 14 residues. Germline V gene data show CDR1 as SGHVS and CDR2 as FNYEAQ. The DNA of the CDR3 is TGTGCCAGCAGCTCGGGACAGGGGAACACTGAAGCTTTCTTT. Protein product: CASSSGQGNTEAFF.

The CDR3 region is CASSLDRTYEQYF. The CDR3, as DNA: TGCGCCAGCAGCTTGGACAGGACCTACGAGCAGTACTTC. The chain recombines TRBV5-1 with TRBJ2-7, with a possible D match to TRBD1 (5 bases). The CDR3 loop spans 13 amino acids. Trimming cost V 0 bases and J 2 bases, with 6 bases left between them. The germline V gene encodes CDR1 SGHRS and CDR2 YFSETQ.

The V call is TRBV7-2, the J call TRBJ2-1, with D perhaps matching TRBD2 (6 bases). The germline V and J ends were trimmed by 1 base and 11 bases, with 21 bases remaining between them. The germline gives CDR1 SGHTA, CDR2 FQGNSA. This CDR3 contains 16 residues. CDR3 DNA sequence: TGTGCCAGCAGCTTAGAACCAGCGGGCCCACAAGGTCAGCAGTTCTTC. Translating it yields CASSLEPAGPQGQQFF.

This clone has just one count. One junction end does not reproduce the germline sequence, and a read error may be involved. CDR3 in DNA: TGTTCCAGCAGCTTCGGGACTAGTAAGTACGAGCAGTACTTC. It codes for CSSSFGTSKYEQYF. This rearrangement joins TRBV7-9 to TRBJ2-7, with 8 bases aligning to TRBD2. The CDR3 loop spans 14 amino acids. Germline CDR1 and CDR2: SEHNR and FQNEAQ (reference sequence).

CDR3 bases: TGTGCCAGCAGTCTCCAACAGGGAACGGAAAAACTGTTTTTT. Its protein product is CASSLQQGTEKLFF. The gene calls are TRBV28 and TRBJ1-4; perhaps TRBD1 as D (6 bases). CDR1 MDHEN and CDR2 SYDVKM come from the germline V gene. V gave up 5 bases and J gave up 8 bases, with 15 bases separating them. The CDR3 length is 14 residues.